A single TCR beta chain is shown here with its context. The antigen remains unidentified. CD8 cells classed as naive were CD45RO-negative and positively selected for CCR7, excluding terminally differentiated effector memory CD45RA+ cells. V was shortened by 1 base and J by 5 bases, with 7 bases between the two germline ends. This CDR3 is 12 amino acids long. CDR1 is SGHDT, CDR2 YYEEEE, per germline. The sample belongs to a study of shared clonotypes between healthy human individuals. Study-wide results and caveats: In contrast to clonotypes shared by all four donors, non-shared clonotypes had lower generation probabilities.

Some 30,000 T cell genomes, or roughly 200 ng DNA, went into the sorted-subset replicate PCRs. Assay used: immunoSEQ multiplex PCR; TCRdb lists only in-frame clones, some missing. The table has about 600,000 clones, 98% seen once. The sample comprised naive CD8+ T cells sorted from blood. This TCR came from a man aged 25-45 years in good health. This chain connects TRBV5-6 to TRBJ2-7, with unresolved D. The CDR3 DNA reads TGTGCCAGCAGCTTGCGGTTCCACGAGCAGTACTTC. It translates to CASSLRFHEQYF.